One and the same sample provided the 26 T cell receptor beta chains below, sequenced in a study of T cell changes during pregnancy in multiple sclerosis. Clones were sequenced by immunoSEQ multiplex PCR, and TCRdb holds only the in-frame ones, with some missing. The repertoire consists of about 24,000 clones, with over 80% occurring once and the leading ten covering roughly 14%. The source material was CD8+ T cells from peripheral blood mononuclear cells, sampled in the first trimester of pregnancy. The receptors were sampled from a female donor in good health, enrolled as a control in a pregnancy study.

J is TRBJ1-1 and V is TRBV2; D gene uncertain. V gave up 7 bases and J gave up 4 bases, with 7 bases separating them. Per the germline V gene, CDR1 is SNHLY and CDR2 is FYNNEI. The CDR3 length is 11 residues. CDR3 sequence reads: CASIAGTEAFF. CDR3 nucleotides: TGTGCCAGCATCGCGGGCACTGAAGCTTTCTTT.

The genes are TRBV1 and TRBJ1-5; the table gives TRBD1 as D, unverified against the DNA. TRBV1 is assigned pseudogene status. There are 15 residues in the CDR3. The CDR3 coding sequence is TGCACCAGCAGCCACGCAGGACAGGGAAATCAGCCCCAGCATTTT. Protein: CTSSHAGQGNQPQHF.

The CDR3 DNA follows: TGTGCCAGCAGCTCCCCGCGGGGGGAAGGAGATACGCAGTATTTT. Residues: CASSSPRGEGDTQYF. The chain employs TRBV7-9 and TRBJ2-3; 8 nucleotides match TRBD2. V shed 4 bases and J 5 bases; nucleotides not matched to a gene: 8. This CDR3 comprises 15 residues. Germline CDR1 reads SEHNR; CDR2 reads FQNEAQ (reference sequence).

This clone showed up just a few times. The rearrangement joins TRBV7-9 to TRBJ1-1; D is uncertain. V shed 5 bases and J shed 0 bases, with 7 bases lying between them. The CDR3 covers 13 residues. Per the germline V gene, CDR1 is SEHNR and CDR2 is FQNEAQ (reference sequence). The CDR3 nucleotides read TGTGCCAGCAGCCCTTCCTTGAACACTGAAGCTTTCTTT. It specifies CASSPSLNTEAFF.

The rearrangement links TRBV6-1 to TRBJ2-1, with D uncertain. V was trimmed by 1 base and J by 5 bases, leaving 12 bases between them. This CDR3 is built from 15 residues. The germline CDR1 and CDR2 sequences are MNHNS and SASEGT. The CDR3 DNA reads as TGTGCCAGCAGTGAAGATTCGGGTACTCACAATGAGCAGTTCTTC. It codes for CASSEDSGTHNEQFF.

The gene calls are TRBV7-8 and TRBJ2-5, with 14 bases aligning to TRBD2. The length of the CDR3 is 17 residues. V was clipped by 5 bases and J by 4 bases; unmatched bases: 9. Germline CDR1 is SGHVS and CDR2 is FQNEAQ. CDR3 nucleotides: TGTGCCAGCAGCGAACCCGGGACTAGCGGGGGAACAGAGACCCAGTACTTC. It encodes CASSEPGTSGGTETQYF. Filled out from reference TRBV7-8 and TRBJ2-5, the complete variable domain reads GAGVSQSPRYKVAKRGQDVALRCDPISGHVSLFWYQQALGQGPEFLTYFQNEAQLDKSGLPSDRFFAERPEGSVSTLKIQRTQQEDSAVYLCASSEPGTSGGTETQYFGPGTRLLVL.

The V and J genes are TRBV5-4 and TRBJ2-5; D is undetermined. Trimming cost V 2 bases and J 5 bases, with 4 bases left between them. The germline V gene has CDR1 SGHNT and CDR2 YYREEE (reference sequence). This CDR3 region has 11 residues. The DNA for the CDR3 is TGTGCCAGCAGCTTTCTGGAGACCCAGTACTTC. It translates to CASSFLETQYF.

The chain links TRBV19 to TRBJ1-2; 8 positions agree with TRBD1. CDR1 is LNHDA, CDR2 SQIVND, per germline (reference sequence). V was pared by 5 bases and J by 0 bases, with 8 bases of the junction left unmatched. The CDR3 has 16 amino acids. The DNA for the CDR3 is TGTGCCAGTAGTCCCCGGACAGGGAGGACTAACTATGGCTACACCTTC. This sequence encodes CASSPRTGRTNYGYTF.

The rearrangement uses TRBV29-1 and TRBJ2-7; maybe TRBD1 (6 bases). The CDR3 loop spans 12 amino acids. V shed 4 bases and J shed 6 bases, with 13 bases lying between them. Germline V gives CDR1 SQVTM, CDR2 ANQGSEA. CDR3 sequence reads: CSVGGQASEQYF. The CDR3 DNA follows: TGCAGCGTTGGGGGGCAGGCTAGCGAGCAGTACTTC.

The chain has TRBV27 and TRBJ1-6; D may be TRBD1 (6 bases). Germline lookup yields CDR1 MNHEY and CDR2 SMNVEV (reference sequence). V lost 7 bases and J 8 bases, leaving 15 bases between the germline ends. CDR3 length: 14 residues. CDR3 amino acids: CASTLTGSHSPLHF. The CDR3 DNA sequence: TGTGCCAGCACCCTAACAGGGAGTCATTCACCCCTCCACTTT.

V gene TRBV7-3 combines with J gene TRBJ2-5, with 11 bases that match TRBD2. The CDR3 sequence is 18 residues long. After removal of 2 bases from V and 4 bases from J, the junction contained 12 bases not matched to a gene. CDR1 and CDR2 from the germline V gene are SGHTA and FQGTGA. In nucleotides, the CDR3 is TGTGCCAGCAGCTTAGTGTTTAAACTAGCGGGGGCTAGAGAGACCCAGTACTTC. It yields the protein CASSLVFKLAGARETQYF.

CDR3 protein: CASSRNAETQYF. For the CDR3, the DNA is TGTGCCAGCAGTAGAAATGCGGAGACCCAGTACTTC. The rearrangement uses TRBV6-5 and TRBJ2-5, with D hard to call. The CDR3 length is 12 residues. The germline V gene encodes CDR1 MNHEY and CDR2 SVGAGI. V dropped 5 bases and J dropped 5 bases, with 9 bases sitting between them.

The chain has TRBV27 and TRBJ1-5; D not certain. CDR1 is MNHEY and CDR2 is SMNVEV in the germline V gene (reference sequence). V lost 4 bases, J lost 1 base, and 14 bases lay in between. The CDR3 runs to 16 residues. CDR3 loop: CASSSTATYSNQPQHF. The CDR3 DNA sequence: TGTGCCAGCAGTTCCACAGCTACCTACAGCAATCAGCCCCAGCATTTT.

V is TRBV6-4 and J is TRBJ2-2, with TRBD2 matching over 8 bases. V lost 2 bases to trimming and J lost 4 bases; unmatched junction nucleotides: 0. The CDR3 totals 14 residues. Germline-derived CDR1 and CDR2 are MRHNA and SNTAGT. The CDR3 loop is CASSDGTSTGELFF. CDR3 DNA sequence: TGTGCCAGCAGTGACGGGACTAGCACCGGGGAGCTGTTTTTT.

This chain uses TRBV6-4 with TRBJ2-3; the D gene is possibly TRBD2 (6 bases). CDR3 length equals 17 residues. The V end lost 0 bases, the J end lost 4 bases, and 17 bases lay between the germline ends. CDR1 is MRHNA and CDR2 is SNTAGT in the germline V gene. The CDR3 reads CASSDSVARGGADTQYF. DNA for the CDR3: TGTGCCAGCAGTGACTCGGTGGCGCGGGGTGGGGCAGATACGCAGTATTTT.

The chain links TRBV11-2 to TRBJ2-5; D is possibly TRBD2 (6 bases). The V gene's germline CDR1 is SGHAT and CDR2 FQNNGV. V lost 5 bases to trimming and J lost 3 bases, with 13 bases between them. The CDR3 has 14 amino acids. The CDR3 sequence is CASSPGWGEETQYF. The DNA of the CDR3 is TGTGCCAGCAGCCCGGGGTGGGGGGAAGAGACCCAGTACTTC.

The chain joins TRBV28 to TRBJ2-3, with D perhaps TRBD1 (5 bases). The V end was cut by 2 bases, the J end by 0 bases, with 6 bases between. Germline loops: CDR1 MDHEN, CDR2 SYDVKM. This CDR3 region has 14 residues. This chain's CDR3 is CASSLRQSTDTQYF. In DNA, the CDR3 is TGTGCCAGCAGTTTAAGACAGAGCACAGATACGCAGTATTTT. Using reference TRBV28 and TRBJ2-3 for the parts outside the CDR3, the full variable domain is DVKVTQSSRYLVKRTGEKVFLECVQDMDHENMFWYRQDPGLGLRLIYFSYDVKMKEKGDIPEGYSVSREKKERFSLILESASTNQTSMYLCASSLRQSTDTQYFGPGTRLTVL.

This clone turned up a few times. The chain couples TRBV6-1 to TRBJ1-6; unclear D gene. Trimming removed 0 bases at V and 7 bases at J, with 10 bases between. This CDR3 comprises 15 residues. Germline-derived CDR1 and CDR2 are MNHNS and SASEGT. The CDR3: CASSEAVAGNSPLHF. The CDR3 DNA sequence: TGTGCCAGCAGTGAAGCTGTGGCGGGGAATTCACCCCTCCACTTT.

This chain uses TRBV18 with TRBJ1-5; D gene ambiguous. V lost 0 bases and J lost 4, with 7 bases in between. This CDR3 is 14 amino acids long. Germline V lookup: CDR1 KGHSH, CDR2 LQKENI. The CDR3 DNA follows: TGTGCCAGCTCACCACCGGAGCAGAATCAGCCCCAGCATTTT. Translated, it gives CASSPPEQNQPQHF.

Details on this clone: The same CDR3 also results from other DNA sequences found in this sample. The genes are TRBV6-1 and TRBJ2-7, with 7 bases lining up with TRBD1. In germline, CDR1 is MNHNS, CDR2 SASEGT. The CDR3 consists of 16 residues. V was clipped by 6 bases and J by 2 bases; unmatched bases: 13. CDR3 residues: CASRERQGIEAYEQYF. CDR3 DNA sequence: TGTGCCAGCAGAGAAAGACAGGGAATAGAAGCCTACGAGCAGTACTTC.

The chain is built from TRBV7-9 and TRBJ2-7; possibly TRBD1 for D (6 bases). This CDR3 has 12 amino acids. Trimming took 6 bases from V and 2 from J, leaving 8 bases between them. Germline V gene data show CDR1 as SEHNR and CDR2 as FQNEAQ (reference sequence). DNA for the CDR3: TGTGCCAGCAGTACAGGGACCTACGAGCAGTACTTC. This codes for CASSTGTYEQYF. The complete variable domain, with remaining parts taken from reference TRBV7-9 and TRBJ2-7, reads DTGVSQNPRHKITKRGQNVTFRCDPISEHNRLYWYRQTLGQGPEFLTYFQNEAQLEKSRLLSDRFSAERPKGSFSTLEIQRTEQGDSAMYLCASSTGTYEQYFGPGTRLTVT.

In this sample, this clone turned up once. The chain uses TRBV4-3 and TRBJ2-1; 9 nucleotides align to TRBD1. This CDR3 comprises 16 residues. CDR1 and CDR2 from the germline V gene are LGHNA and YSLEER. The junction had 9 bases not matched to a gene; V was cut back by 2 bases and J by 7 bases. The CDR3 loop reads CASSQSDRGQWNEQFF. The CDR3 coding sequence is TGCGCCAGCAGCCAATCGGACAGGGGCCAGTGGAATGAGCAGTTCTTC.

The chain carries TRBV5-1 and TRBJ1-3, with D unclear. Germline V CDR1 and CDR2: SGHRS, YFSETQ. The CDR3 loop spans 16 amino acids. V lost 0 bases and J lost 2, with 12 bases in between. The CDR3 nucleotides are TGCGCCAGCAGCTTGGGCGGTGAACCCGCTGGAAACACCATATATTTT. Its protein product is CASSLGGEPAGNTIYF.

CDR3 amino acids: CASSGHRNTIYF. Here the CDR3 DNA reads TGTGCCAGCAGCGGGCATAGAAACACCATATATTTT. The chain carries TRBV9 and TRBJ1-3; D is unclear. Germline CDR1 is SGDLS and CDR2 is YYNGEE. V lost 3 bases and J 5 bases, leaving 6 bases between the germline ends. The CDR3 is 12 amino acids.

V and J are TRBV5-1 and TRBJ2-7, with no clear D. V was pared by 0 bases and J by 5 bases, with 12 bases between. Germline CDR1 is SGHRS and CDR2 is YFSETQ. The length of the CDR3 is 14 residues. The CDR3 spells CASSLGGSINEQYF. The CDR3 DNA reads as TGCGCCAGCAGCTTGGGTGGCAGTATCAACGAGCAGTACTTC.

CDR3 DNA sequence: TGTGCCAGCGGGGACAGGGAATTAAGAAACACCATATATTTT. Its translation is CASGDRELRNTIYF. This sequence joins TRBV6-5 and TRBJ1-3; 9 bases agree with TRBD1. This CDR3 has 14 residues. Germline-derived CDR1 and CDR2 are MNHEY and SVGAGI. J lost 5 bases, V lost 8 bases, and 7 bases had no gene match.